Presented here are 17 T cell receptor beta chains from one specimen sequenced in a study of T cells in Graves' hyperthyroidism and ophthalmopathy. What was amplified from RNA transcripts were TCR beta CDR3 regions. The HTBI primer set served for first-round RT-PCR of the TCR CDR3. TCRdb ran MiXCR on the multiplex PCR reads and lists one entry per CDR3 protein. The sample lists about 560,000 distinct CDR3 sequences, 16% occurring once. Sample: blood. The origin of the receptors is a woman aged 18 to 35 with Graves' hyperthyroidism.

This clonotype has a handful of counts. A much larger clone differs by one base, so this may be a read error. The chain is built from TRBV7-2 and TRBJ2-1; D possibly uses TRBD1 or TRBD2 (5 bases each). This CDR3 has 14 amino acids. Trimming removed 5 bases at V and 8 bases at J, with 16 bases between. Germline V gene lookup returns CDR1 SGHTA and CDR2 FQGNSA. The CDR3 loop is CASSPGPGSDEQFF. CDR3 nucleotide sequence: TGTGCCAGCAGCCCGGGACCGGGTTCCGATGAGCAGTTCTTC.

This clonotype has a count of ten or more. The J gene is TRBJ2-1, the V gene TRBV6-1; TRBD2 agrees at 9 bases. The CDR3 contains 15 residues. Germline CDR1 and CDR2: MNHNS and SASEGT. The V segment lost 6 bases and the J segment 5 bases; nucleotides outside the gene matches: 8. The CDR3 reads CASSPGTSRDNEQFF. In DNA form, the CDR3 reads TGTGCCAGCAGCCCCGGGACTAGCCGGGACAATGAGCAGTTCTTC.

This chain connects TRBV10-2 to TRBJ2-7; the D is unclear. The germline V gene has CDR1 WSHSY and CDR2 SAAADI. Trimming removed 2 bases at V and 3 bases at J, with 5 bases between. The CDR3 sequence is 12 residues long. In DNA, the CDR3 is TGCGCCAGCAGTGAGCAGAGCTACGAGCAGTACTTC. This sequence encodes CASSEQSYEQYF.

The V and J genes are TRBV20-1 and TRBJ1-3; TRBD1 matches at 9 bases. V lost 4 bases, J lost 2 bases, and 3 bases stayed unmatched. This CDR3 has 14 residues. The germline V gene has CDR1 DFQATT and CDR2 SNEGSKA (reference sequence). CDR3 sequence reads: CSAKGTGPGNTIYF. Here the CDR3 DNA reads TGCAGTGCTAAAGGGACAGGGCCTGGAAACACCATATATTTT.

The chain recombines TRBV10-3 with TRBJ2-7; 11 bases agree with TRBD2. This CDR3 has 16 residues. J gave up 2 bases and V 2 bases, and 5 bases lay outside the gene matches. The V gene's germline CDR1 is ENHRY and CDR2 SYGVKD. The CDR3 DNA reads TGTGCCATCAGTGAGCCCGGGACTAGCGGTACCTACGAGCAGTACTTC. Translating gives CAISEPGTSGTYEQYF.

This clonotype was observed many times. This chain links TRBV12-3 or TRBV12-4 with TRBJ1-2; D gene uncertain. The CDR3 has 14 residues. V lost 2 bases and J lost 3, with 10 bases in between. The CDR3 here is CASSLRAKDYGYTF. In nucleotides, the CDR3 is TGTGCCAGCAGTTTAAGGGCAAAGGACTATGGCTACACCTTC.

The chain combines TRBV24-1 with TRBJ1-5; D unclear. From germline, CDR1 is KGHDR and CDR2 SFDVKD. The CDR3 consists of 13 residues. Deletions cut 6 bases from V and 3 bases from J, with 8 bases between. The CDR3 spells CATSNRFNQPQHF. CDR3 coding DNA: TGTGCCACCAGTAACAGATTCAATCAGCCCCAGCATTTT.

V is TRBV7-2 and J is TRBJ2-7; D ambiguous. This CDR3 is 14 amino acids long. Germline CDR1 reads SGHTA; CDR2 reads FQGNSA. The ends were cut back, 5 bases at V and 3 bases at J, with 14 bases in the middle. DNA of the CDR3: TGTGCCAGCAGCAATCGACTGGGTGGCTACGAGCAGTACTTC. This sequence encodes CASSNRLGGYEQYF.

In its sample, this clonotype was seen many times. The V call is TRBV6-2 or TRBV6-3, the J call TRBJ2-7; 13 bases align to TRBD2. Trimming removed 1 base from V and 4 bases from J; junction bases left unmatched: 10. The CDR3 is 18 amino acids. In germline, CDR1 is MNHEY, CDR2 SVGEGT. The CDR3 loop reads CASSYFSGTSGIKYEQYF. In DNA form, the CDR3 reads TGTGCCAGCAGTTACTTTTCCGGGACTAGCGGGATTAAGTACGAGCAGTACTTC.

This clonotype was seen at least ten times. The chain has TRBV11-2 and TRBJ2-5, with TRBD2 matching 11 bases. Germline CDR1 is SGHAT and CDR2 is FQNNGV. J was trimmed by 4 bases and V by 3 bases; bases with no gene match: 7. CDR3 length: 16 residues. The CDR3 bases are TGTGCCAGCAGCTTTCTTAGCGGGGGGGCCGGAGAGACCCAGTACTTC. It encodes CASSFLSGGAGETQYF.

This clonotype turned up a few times. This chain uses TRBV7-9 with TRBJ2-2; D is unclear. Germline loops: CDR1 SEHNR, CDR2 FQNEAQ (reference sequence). This CDR3 comprises 10 residues. V lost 11 bases and J 4 bases, leaving 5 bases between the germline ends. The CDR3 DNA follows: TGTGCCGGATTCACCGGGGAGCTGTTTTTT. This translates into CAGFTGELFF.

The sample holds many counts of this clonotype. The chain carries TRBV6-5 and TRBJ1-2; D uncertain. The CDR3 totals 14 residues. V lost 2 bases and J lost 3, with 10 bases in between. The germline gives CDR1 MNHEY, CDR2 SVGAGI. The CDR3 coding sequence is TGTGCCAGCAGTTACCGGCGGCTGCACTATGGCTACACCTTC. It yields the protein CASSYRRLHYGYTF.

The table lists this clonotype with many counts. The chain links TRBV12-3 or TRBV12-4 to TRBJ1-5; possible D gene TRBD1, 5 bases. The CDR3 loop spans 15 amino acids. The ends were cut back, 0 bases at V and 5 bases at J, with 11 bases in the middle. CDR3 DNA: TGTGCCAGCAGTTTAGCCGTCGGGGGGGATCAGCCCCAGCATTTT. Its translation: CASSLAVGGDQPQHF.

The rearrangement joins TRBV13 to TRBJ1-3; D is ambiguous. This CDR3 has 15 amino acids. CDR1 is PRHDT and CDR2 is FYEKMQ in the germline V gene (reference sequence). V gave up 5 bases and J gave up 0 bases, with 11 bases separating them. In DNA form, the CDR3 reads TGTGCCAGCAGCCTCCCTAGGGTCTCTGGAAACACCATATATTTT. Translated, it gives CASSLPRVSGNTIYF. Full variable domain (missing parts from reference TRBV13 and TRBJ1-3): AAGVIQSPRHLIKEKRETATLKCYPIPRHDTVYWYQQGPGQDPQFLISFYEKMQSDKGSIPDRFSAQQFSDYHSELNMSSLELGDSALYFCASSLPRVSGNTIYFGEGSWLTVV.

The genes are TRBV4-2 and TRBJ2-1; D is unclear. The CDR3 totals 13 residues. The V end was cut by 1 base, the J end by 9 bases, with 10 bases between. The germline V gene encodes CDR1 LGHNA and CDR2 YNFKEQ. CDR3 loop: CASSQVQRGEQFF. CDR3 nucleotides: TGTGCCAGCAGCCAAGTTCAGCGCGGTGAGCAGTTCTTC.

This clonotype has ten or more counts. V is TRBV7-9 and J is TRBJ2-5; possibly TRBD1 or TRBD2 for D (5 bases each). Trimming removed 4 bases at V and 5 bases at J, with 8 bases between. CDR1 is SEHNR and CDR2 is FQNEAQ in the germline V gene (reference sequence). This CDR3 region has 12 residues. CDR3 nucleotide sequence: TGTGCCAGCAGCTCGTGGGGGGAGACCCAGTACTTC. It translates to CASSSWGETQYF.

The chain carries TRBV10-3 and TRBJ2-2; 12 positions agree with TRBD2. The CDR3 is 15 amino acids. J was trimmed by 8 bases and V by 6 bases; bases with no gene match: 7. Germline V CDR1 and CDR2: ENHRY, SYGVKD. CDR3 nucleotide sequence: TGTGCCATCAGCGGCGGACTAGCGGGAATGGGGGAGCTGTTTTTT. Amino acid sequence: CAISGGLAGMGELFF.